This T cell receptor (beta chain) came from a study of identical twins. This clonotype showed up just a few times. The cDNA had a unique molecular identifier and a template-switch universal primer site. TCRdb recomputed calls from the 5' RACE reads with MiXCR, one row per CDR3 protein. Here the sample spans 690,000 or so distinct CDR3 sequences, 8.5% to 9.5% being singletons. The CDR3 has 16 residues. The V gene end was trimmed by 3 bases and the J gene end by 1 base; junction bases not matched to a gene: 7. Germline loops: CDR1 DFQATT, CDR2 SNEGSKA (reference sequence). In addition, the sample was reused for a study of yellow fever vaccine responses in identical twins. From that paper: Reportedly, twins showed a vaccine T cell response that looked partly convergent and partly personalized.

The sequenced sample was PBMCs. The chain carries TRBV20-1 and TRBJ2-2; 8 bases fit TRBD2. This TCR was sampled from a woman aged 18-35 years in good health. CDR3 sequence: CSAREQGLENTGELFF. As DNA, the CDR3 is TGCAGTGCTAGGGAGCAGGGACTAGAGAACACCGGGGAGCTGTTTTTT.